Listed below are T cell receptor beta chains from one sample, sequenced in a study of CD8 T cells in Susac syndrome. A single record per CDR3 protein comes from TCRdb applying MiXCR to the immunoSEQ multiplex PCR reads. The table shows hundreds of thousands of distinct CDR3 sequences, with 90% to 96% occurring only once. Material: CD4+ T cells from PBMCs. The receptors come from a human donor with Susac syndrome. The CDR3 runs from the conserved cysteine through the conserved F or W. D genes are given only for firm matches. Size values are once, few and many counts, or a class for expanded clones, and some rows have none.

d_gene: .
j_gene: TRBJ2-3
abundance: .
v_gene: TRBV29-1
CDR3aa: CSVQGGGSFGLWGTDTQYF
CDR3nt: TGCAGCGTCCAAGGGGGCGGGAGCTTCGGTTTGTGGGGTACAGATACGCAGTATTTT

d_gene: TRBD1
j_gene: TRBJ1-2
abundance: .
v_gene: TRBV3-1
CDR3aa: CASSQAGDRLSMHYTF
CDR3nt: TGTGCCAGCAGCCAAGCCGGGGACAGGCTGTCTATGCACTACACCTTC

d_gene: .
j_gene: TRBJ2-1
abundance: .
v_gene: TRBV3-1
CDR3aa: CASSPPTQEQFF
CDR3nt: TGTGCCAGCAGCCCCCCCACTCAGGAGCAGTTCTTC

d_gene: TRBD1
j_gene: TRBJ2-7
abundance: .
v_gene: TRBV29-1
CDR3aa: CSVEVGQGYYEQYF
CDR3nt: TGCAGCGTTGAAGTGGGACAGGGGTACTACGAGCAGTACTTC

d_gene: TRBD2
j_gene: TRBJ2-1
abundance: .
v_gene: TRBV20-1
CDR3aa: CSARGSGGSSYNEQFF
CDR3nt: TGCAGTGCTAGAGGGTCTGGCGGGAGCTCCTACAATGAGCAGTTCTTC

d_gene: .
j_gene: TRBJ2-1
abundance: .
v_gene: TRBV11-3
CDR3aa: CASSLGARAYNEQFF
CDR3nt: TGTGCCAGCAGCTTAGGCGCGAGGGCCTACAATGAGCAGTTCTTC

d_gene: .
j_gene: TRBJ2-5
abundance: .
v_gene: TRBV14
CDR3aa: CASSQDQLGAAETQYF
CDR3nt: TGTGCCAGCAGCCAAGATCAATTGGGGGCAGCAGAGACCCAGTACTTC

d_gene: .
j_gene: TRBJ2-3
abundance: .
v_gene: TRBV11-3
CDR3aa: CASSLGPGLSTDTQYF
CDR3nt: TGTGCCAGCAGCTTAGGTCCGGGACTTAGCACAGATACGCAGTATTTT

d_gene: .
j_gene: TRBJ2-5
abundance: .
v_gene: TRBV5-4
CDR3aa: CASSLTGRADQETQYF
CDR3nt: TGTGCCAGCAGCCTTACCGGACGGGCGGATCAAGAGACCCAGTACTTC

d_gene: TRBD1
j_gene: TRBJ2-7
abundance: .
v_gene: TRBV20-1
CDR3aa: CSARDRMGQGPYEQYF
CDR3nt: TGCAGTGCTAGAGATCGTATGGGACAGGGACCCTACGAGCAGTACTTC

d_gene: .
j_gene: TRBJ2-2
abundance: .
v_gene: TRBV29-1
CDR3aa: CSVKTDTLTGELFF
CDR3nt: TGCAGCGTAAAGACAGACACCCTCACCGGGGAGCTGTTTTTT

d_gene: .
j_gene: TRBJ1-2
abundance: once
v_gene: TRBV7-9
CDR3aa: CASSLVDSNYGYTF
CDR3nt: TGTGCCAGCAGCTTAGTGGACAGTAACTATGGCTACACCTTC